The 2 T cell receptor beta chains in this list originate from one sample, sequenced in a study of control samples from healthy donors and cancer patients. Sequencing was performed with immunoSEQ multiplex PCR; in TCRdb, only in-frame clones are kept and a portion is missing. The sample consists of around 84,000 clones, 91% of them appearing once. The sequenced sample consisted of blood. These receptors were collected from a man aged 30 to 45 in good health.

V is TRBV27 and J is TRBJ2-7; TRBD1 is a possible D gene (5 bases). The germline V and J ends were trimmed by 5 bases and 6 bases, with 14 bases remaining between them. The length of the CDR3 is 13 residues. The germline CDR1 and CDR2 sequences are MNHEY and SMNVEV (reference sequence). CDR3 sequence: CASSPAPQGEQYF. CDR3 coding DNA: TGTGCCAGCAGTCCCGCCCCCCAGGGCGAGCAGTACTTC.

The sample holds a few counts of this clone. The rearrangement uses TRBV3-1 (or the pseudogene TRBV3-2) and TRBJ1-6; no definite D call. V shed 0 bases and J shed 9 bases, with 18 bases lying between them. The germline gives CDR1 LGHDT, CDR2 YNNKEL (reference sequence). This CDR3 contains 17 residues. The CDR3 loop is CASSQDSKDFVSSPLHF. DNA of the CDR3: TGTGCCAGCAGCCAAGATAGCAAGGACTTTGTATCTTCACCCCTCCACTTT.